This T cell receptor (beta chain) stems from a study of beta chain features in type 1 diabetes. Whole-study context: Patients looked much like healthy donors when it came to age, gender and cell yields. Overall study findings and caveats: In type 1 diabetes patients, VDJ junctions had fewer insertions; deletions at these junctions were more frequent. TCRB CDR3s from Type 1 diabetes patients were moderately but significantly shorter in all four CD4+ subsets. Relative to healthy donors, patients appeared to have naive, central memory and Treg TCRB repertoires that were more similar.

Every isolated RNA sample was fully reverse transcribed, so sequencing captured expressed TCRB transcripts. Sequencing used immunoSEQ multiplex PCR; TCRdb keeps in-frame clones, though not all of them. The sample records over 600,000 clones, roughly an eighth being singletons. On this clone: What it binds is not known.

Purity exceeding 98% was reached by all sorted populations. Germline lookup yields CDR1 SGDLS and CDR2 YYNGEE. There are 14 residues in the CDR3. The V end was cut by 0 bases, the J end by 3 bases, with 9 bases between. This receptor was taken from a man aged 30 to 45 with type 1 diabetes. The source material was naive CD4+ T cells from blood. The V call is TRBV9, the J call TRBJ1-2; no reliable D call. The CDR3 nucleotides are TGTGCCAGCAGCGTAGACCACCGAGACTATGGCTACACCTTC. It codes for CASSVDHRDYGYTF.